Below, 6 T cell receptor beta chains from the same sample are listed, as sequenced in a study of T-cell memory formation after mild COVID-19. MiXCR was run by TCRdb on the 5' RACE reads, yielding one entry per CDR3 protein. The profile covers 140,000 or so distinct CDR3 sequences, with 15% to 20% appearing a single time and about 2.1% taken by the ten largest. The source material was PBMCs or a T cell subset sorted from them (not recorded which). Receptors were obtained from an adult woman who had mild COVID-19 (a few samples of this study predate the infection). Cell type and time point are not known.

The J gene is TRBJ2-5, the V gene TRBV11-2; 8 positions match TRBD1. There are 15 residues in the CDR3. V trimming: 5 bases; J trimming: 4 bases; junction bases outside the gene matches: 9. Germline V gives CDR1 SGHAT, CDR2 FQNNGV. Here the CDR3 reads CASSPGQGARETQYF. The DNA for the CDR3 is TGTGCCAGCAGCCCTGGCCAGGGGGCCAGAGAGACCCAGTACTTC.

This clonotype was counted only a few times. V and J are TRBV6-5 and TRBJ2-3; D gene ambiguous. Germline CDR1 is MNHEY and CDR2 is SVGAGI. V dropped 8 bases and J dropped 0 bases, with 9 bases sitting between them. CDR3 size: 13 residues. The CDR3 DNA reads TGTGCCAGCGCTGGGTGGAGCACAGATACGCAGTATTTT. Protein product: CASAGWSTDTQYF.

This clonotype appeared a few times. The chain carries TRBV12-3 or TRBV12-4 and TRBJ1-5, with TRBD1 as a possible D gene (6 bases). The V and J ends lost 3 bases and 3 bases respectively, with 12 bases between them. This CDR3 has 15 amino acids. CDR3 in DNA: TGTGCCAGCAGTTTTGTGACAGGCGCCAATCAGCCCCAGCATTTT. It codes for CASSFVTGANQPQHF.

The chain couples TRBV5-1 to TRBJ2-1; D assignment may be TRBD1 or TRBD2 (6 bases each). The CDR3 runs to 15 residues. CDR1 is SGHRS and CDR2 is YFSETQ in the germline V gene. Trimming removed 1 base from V and 0 bases from J, with 8 bases in between. CDR3 loop: CASSLPGASYNEQFF. Written as DNA, the CDR3 is TGCGCCAGCAGCTTGCCGGGGGCCTCCTACAATGAGCAGTTCTTC. The full variable domain, in which reference TRBV5-1 and TRBJ2-1 provide the parts outside the CDR3, is KAGVTQTPRYLIKTRGQQVTLSCSPISGHRSVSWYQQTPGQGLQFLFEYFSETQRNKGNFPGRFSGRQFSNSRSEMNVSTLELGDSALYLCASSLPGASYNEQFFGPGTRLTVL.

This clonotype was seen only a few times. The V gene is TRBV6-5, the J gene TRBJ2-1; 11 bases align to TRBD2. This CDR3 is 16 amino acids long. Germline CDR1 reads MNHEY; CDR2 reads SVGAGI. Germline trimming cut 7 bases from V and 4 bases from J; bases unmatched to any gene: 9. The CDR3 region has the DNA TGTGCCAGCACCTCATTAGCGGGAGGGACATACAATGAGCAGTTCTTC. Translation: CASTSLAGGTYNEQFF.

V and J are TRBV5-1 and TRBJ1-1; no clear D. Germline V CDR1 and CDR2: SGHRS, YFSETQ. CDR3 length: 14 amino acids. V gave up 4 bases and J gave up 5 bases, with 15 bases separating them. CDR3 region: CASSEGVRRTEAFF. In nucleotides, the CDR3 is TGCGCCAGCAGCGAAGGAGTGAGAAGGACTGAAGCTTTCTTT. Drawing the rest from reference TRBV5-1 and TRBJ1-1, the complete variable domain is KAGVTQTPRYLIKTRGQQVTLSCSPISGHRSVSWYQQTPGQGLQFLFEYFSETQRNKGNFPGRFSGRQFSNSRSEMNVSTLELGDSALYLCASSEGVRRTEAFFGQGTRLTVV.